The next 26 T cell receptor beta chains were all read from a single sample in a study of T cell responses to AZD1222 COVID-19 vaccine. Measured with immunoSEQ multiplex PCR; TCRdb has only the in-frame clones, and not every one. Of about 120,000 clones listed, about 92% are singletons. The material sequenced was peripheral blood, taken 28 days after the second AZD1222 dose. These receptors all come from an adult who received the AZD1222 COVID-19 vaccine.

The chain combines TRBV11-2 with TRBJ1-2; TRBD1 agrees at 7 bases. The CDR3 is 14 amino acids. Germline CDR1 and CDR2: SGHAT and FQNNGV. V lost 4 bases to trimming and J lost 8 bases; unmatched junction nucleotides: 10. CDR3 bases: TGTGCCAGCAGCTCTCTCCAGGGGGTGGCAGGCTACACCTTC. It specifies CASSSLQGVAGYTF.

Here the CDR3 DNA reads TGTGCCAGCAGTGAAGGCACTTCTCCCCGTGATTTTAGGGGTACAGATACGCAGTATTTT. It yields the protein CASSEGTSPRDFRGTDTQYF. This chain joins TRBV2 and TRBJ2-3; D is possibly TRBD1 (5 bases). The CDR3 consists of 20 residues. Looked up from germline, CDR1 is SNHLY and CDR2 is FYNNEI. V was clipped by 1 base and J by 3 bases, with 26 bases between them.

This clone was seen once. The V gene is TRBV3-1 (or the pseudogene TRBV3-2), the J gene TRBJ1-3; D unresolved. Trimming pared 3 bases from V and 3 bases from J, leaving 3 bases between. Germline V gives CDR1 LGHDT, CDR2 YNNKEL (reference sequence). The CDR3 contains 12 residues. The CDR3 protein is CASSHRGNTIYF. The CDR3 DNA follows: TGTGCCAGCAGCCACCGTGGAAACACCATATATTTT.

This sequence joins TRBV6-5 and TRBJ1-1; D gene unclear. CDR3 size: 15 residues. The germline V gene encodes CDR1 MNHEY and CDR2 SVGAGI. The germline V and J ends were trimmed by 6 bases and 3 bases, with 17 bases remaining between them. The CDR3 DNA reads TGTGCCAGCAGGGTGCTGCGGGTTACCGACACTGAAGCTTTCTTT. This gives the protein CASRVLRVTDTEAFF.

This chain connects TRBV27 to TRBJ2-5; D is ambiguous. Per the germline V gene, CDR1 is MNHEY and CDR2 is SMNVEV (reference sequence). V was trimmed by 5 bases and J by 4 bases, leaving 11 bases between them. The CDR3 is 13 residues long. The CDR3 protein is CASSLRERETQYF. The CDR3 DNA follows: TGTGCCAGCAGTCTCAGAGAGCGAGAGACCCAGTACTTC.

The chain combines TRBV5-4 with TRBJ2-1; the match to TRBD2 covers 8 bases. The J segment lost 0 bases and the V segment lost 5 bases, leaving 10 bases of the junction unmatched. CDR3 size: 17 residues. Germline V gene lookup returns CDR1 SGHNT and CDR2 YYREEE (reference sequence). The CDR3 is CASSPGVLAGSYNEQFF. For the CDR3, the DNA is TGTGCCAGCAGTCCGGGAGTCCTAGCGGGCTCCTACAATGAGCAGTTCTTC.

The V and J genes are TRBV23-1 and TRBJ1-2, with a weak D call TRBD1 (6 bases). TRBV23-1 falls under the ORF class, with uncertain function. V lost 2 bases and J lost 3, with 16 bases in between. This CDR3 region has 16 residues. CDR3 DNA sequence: TGCGCCAGCAGTCAACCGCAACAGGGTCCTGACTATGGCTACACCTTC. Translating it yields CASSQPQQGPDYGYTF.

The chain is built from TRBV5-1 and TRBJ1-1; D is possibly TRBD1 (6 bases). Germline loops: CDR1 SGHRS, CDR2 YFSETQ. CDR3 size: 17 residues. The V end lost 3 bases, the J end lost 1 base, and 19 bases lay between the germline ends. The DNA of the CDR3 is TGCGCCAGCAGCTCCCCGGCCGGGGGGGCTGGGAACACTGAAGCTTTCTTT. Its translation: CASSSPAGGAGNTEAFF.

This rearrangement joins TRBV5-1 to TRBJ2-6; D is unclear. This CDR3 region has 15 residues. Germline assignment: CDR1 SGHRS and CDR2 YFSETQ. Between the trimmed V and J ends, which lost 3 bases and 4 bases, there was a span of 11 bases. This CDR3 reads CASSSDGTGANVLTF. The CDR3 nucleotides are TGCGCCAGCAGCTCTGATGGTACGGGGGCCAACGTCCTGACTTTC.

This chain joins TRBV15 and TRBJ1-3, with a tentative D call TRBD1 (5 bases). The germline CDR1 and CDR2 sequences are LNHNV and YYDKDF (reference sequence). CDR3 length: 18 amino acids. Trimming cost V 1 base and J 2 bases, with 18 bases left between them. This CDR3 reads CATSRAVTGELPGNTIYF. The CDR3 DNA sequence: TGTGCCACCAGCAGAGCCGTGACGGGGGAGTTACCTGGAAACACCATATATTTT. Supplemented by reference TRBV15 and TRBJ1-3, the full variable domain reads DAMVIQNPRYQVTQFGKPVTLSCSQTLNHNVMYWYQQKSSQAPKLLFHYYDKDFNNEADTPDNFQSRRPNTSFCFLDIRSPGLGDTAMYLCATSRAVTGELPGNTIYFGEGSWLTVV.

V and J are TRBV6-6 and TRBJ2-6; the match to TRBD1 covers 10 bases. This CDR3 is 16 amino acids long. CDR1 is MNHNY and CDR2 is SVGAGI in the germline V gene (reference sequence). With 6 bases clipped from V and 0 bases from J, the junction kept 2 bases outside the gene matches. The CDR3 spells CASSRDRGSGANVLTF. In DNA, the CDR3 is TGTGCCAGCAGCCGGGACAGGGGCTCTGGGGCCAACGTCCTGACTTTC.

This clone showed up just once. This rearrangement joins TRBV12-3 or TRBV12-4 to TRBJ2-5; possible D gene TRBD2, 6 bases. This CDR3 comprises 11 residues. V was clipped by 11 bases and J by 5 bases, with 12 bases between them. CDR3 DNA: TGTGCCTGCGACCGGGGGGAGACCCAGTACTTC. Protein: CACDRGETQYF.

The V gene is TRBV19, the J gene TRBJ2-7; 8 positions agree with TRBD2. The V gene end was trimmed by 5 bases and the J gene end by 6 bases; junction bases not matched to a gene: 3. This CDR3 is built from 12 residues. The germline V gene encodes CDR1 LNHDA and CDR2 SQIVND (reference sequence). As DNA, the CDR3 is TGTGCCAGTAGTCTCCTAGCGGGCGAGCAGTACTTC. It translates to CASSLLAGEQYF.

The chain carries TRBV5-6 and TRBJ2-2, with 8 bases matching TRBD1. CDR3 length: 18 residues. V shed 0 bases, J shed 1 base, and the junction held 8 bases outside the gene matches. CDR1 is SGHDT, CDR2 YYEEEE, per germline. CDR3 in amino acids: CASSLDMPGGLNTGELFF. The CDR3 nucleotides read TGTGCCAGCAGCTTGGATATGCCAGGGGGCCTGAACACCGGGGAGCTGTTTTTT. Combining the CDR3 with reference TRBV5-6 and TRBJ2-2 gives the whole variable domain DAGVTQSPTHLIKTRGQQVTLRCSPKSGHDTVSWYQQALGQGPQFIFQYYEEEERQRGNFPDRFSGHQFPNYSSELNVNALLLGDSALYLCASSLDMPGGLNTGELFFGEGSRLTVL.

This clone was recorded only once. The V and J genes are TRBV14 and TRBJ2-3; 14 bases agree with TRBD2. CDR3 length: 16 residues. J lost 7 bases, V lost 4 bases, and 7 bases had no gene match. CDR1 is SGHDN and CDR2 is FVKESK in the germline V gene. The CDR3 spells CASSRGLAGGPNTQYF. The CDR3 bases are TGTGCCAGCAGCCGTGGACTAGCGGGAGGTCCTAATACGCAGTATTTT.

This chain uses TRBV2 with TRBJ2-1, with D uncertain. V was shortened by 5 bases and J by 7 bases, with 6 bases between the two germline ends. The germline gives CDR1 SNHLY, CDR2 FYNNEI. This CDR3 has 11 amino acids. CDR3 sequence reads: CASSWMNEQFF. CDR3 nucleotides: TGTGCCAGCAGTTGGATGAATGAGCAGTTCTTC.

Here the CDR3 DNA reads TGCGCCAGCAGCCAAGATGCGCAGGGGGACCCCTACGAGCAGTACTTC. Protein product: CASSQDAQGDPYEQYF. The V gene is TRBV4-3, the J gene TRBJ2-7, with 7 bases matching TRBD1. Trimming cost V 0 bases and J 2 bases; bases outside gene matches: 7. The germline gives CDR1 LGHNA, CDR2 YSLEER. This CDR3 contains 16 residues.

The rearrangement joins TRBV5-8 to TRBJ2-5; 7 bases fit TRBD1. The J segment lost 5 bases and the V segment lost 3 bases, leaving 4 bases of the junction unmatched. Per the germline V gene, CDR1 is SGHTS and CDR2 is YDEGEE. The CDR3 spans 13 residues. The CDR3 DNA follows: TGTGCCAGCAGCTCCTTACAGGGGGAGACCCAGTACTTC. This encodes CASSSLQGETQYF.

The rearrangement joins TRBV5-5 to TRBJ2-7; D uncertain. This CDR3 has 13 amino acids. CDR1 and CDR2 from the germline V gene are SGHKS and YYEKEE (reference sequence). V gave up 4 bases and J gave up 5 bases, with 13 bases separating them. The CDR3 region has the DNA TGTGCCAGCAGCCTTGGCCTGGAAAACGAGCAGTACTTC. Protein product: CASSLGLENEQYF.

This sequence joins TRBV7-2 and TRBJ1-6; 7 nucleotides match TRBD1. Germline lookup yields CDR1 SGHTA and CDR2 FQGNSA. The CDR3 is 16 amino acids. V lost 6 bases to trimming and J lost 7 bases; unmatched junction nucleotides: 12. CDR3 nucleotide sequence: TGTGCCAGCAGAATCCTCCCGACAGGGAACAATTCACCCCTCCACTTT. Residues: CASRILPTGNNSPLHF.

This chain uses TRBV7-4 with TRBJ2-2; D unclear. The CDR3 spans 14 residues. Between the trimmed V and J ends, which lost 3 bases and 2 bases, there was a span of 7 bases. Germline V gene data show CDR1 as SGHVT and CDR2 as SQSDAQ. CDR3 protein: CASSFQVNTGELFF. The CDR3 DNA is TGTGCCAGCAGCTTCCAGGTTAACACCGGGGAGCTGTTTTTT.

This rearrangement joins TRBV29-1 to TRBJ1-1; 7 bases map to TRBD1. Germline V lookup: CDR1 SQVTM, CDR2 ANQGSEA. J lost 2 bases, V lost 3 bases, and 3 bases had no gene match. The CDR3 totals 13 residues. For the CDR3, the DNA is TGCAGCGTTGAGGGACAGCTAAACACTGAAGCTTTCTTT. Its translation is CSVEGQLNTEAFF.

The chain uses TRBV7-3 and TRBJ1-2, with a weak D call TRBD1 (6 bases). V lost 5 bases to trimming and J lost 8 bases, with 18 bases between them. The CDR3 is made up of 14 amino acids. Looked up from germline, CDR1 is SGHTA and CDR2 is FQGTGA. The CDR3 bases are TGTGCCAGCAGCCCCAGCGGGGGGGGCGCGGGCTACACCTTC. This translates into CASSPSGGGAGYTF.

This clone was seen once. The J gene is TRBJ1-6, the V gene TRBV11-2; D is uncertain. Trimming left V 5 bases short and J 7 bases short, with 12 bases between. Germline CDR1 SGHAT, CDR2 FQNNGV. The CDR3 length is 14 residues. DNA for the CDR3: TGTGCCAGCAGCAGCACCCCCCGAAATTCACCCCTCCACTTT. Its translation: CASSSTPRNSPLHF. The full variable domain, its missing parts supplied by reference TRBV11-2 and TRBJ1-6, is EAGVAQSPRYKIIEKRQSVAFWCNPISGHATLYWYQQILGQGPKLLIQFQNNGVVDDSQLPKDRFSAERLKGVDSTLKIQPAKLEDSAVYLCASSSTPRNSPLHFGNGTRLTVT.

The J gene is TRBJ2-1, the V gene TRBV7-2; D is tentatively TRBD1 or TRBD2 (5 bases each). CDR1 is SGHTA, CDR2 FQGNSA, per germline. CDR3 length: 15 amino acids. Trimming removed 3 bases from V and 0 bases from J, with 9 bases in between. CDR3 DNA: TGTGCCAGCAGCTTTTGGGGGTCCTCCTACAATGAGCAGTTCTTC. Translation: CASSFWGSSYNEQFF. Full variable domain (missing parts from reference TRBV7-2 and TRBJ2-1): GAGVSQSPSNKVTEKGKDVELRCDPISGHTALYWYRQSLGQGLEFLIYFQGNSAPDKSGLPSDRFSAERTGGSVSTLTIQRTQQEDSAVYLCASSFWGSSYNEQFFGPGTRLTVL.

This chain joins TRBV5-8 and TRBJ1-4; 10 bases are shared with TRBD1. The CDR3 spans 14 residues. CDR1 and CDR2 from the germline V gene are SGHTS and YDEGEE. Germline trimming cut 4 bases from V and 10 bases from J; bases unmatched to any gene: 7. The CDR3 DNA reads TGTGCCAGCAGCCCCGGGACAGGGGTGGCAAAACTGTTTTTT. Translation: CASSPGTGVAKLFF.